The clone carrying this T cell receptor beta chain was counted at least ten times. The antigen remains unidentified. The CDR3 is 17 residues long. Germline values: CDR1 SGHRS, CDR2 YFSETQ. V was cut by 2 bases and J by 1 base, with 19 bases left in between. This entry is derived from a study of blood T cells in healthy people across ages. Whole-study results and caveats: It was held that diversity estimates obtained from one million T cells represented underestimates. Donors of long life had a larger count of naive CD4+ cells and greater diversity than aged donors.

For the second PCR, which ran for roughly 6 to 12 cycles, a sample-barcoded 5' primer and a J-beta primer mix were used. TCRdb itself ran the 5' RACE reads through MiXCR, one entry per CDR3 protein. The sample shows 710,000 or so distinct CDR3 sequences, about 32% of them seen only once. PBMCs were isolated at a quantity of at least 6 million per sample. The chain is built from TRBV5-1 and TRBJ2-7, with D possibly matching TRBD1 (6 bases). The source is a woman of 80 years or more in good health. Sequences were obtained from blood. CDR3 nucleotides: TGCGCCAGCAGCTTTCGGTCCCTCTACCAGGGGTCCTACGAGCAGTACTTC. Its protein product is CASSFRSLYQGSYEQYF.